The 6 T cell receptor beta chains in this list originate from one sample, sequenced in a study of Graves' ophthalmopathy and Graves' hyperthyroidism. RNA served as the template for amplifying TCR beta CDR3 regions. The library came from an HTBI-primed first-round RT-PCR and a second-round multiplex PCR. TCRdb itself ran the multiplex PCR reads through MiXCR, one entry per CDR3 protein. The sample has roughly 600,000 distinct CDR3 sequences; under 45% are singletons. The sequenced sample consisted of peripheral blood or thyroid tissue (not recorded which). The source is an adult man with Graves' hyperthyroidism.

The chain couples TRBV13 to TRBJ1-1, with D uncertain. The V end lost 5 bases, the J end lost 3 bases, and 22 bases lay between the germline ends. Germline V gene data show CDR1 as PRHDT and CDR2 as FYEKMQ (reference sequence). This CDR3 contains 17 residues. The CDR3 region is CASSLPRVGWADTEAFF. CDR3 bases: TGTGCCAGCAGCCTCCCACGGGTGGGGTGGGCGGACACTGAAGCTTTCTTT.

This clonotype was counted at least ten times. The chain links TRBV14 to TRBJ1-3, with unresolved D. V was shortened by 0 bases and J by 2 bases, with 11 bases between the two germline ends. Germline values: CDR1 SGHDN, CDR2 FVKESK. CDR3 length: 16 amino acids. The CDR3 region has the DNA TGTGCCAGCAGCCAAGATCAAACATTTGCTGGAAACACCATATATTTT. Its translation is CASSQDQTFAGNTIYF.

The chain employs TRBV9 and TRBJ1-6, with a possible D match to TRBD1 (6 bases). V dropped 3 bases and J dropped 5 bases, with 9 bases sitting between them. The CDR3 has 14 amino acids. Germline V gives CDR1 SGDLS, CDR2 YYNGEE. The CDR3 DNA reads TGTGCCAGCAGCGCTTCAGGGGATAATTCACCCCTCCACTTT. Amino acids: CASSASGDNSPLHF.

The rearrangement links TRBV10-3 to TRBJ2-7; D is perhaps TRBD1 (5 bases). V dropped 3 bases and J dropped 5 bases, with 14 bases sitting between them. Germline-derived CDR1 and CDR2 are ENHRY and SYGVKD. CDR3 length equals 14 residues. CDR3 nucleotides: TGTGCCATCAGTGATGGCCCGACAGTCGACGAGCAGTACTTC. Translating gives CAISDGPTVDEQYF.

This clonotype was seen ten or more times. This chain links TRBV19 with TRBJ1-4; no reliable D call. Germline CDR1 reads LNHDA; CDR2 reads SQIVND (reference sequence). The CDR3 is 15 amino acids. V was cut by 6 bases and J by 4 bases, with 15 bases left in between. CDR3: CASRPTRVGNEKLFF. CDR3 sequence (DNA): TGTGCCAGTAGACCCACGAGGGTGGGTAATGAAAAACTGTTTTTT. The full variable domain, completed using reference TRBV19 and TRBJ1-4, is DGGITQSPKYLFRKEGQNVTLSCEQNLNHDAMYWYRQDPGQGLRLIYYSQIVNDFQKGDIAEGYSVSREKKESFPLTVTSAQKNPTAFYLCASRPTRVGNEKLFFGSGTQLSVL.

The CDR3 sequence: CSASGGSSYNEQFF. CDR3 sequence (DNA): TGCAGTGCTAGCGGCGGCAGTTCCTACAATGAGCAGTTCTTC. The V gene is TRBV20-1, the J gene TRBJ2-1; D gene uncertain. V lost 3 bases and J 1 base, leaving 10 bases between the germline ends. The CDR3 length is 14 residues. The germline V gene has CDR1 DFQATT and CDR2 SNEGSKA (reference sequence).